Presented here are 8 T cell receptor beta chains from one specimen sequenced in a study of CD8 T cells in Susac syndrome (dated by TCRdb to the late 2010s). Libraries were made using the immunoSEQ multiplex PCR assay. RNA was extracted with the RNeasy kit and about 0.5 to 1 ug was reverse transcribed using random hexamers. TCRdb reprocessing: public reads trimmed at Q25 with fastp, clones called with MiXCR, in-frame beta chains kept. For every CDR3 protein sequence, its rows merge into one entry that carries the most common genes and DNA. The sample table contains some 180,000 distinct CDR3 sequences; only one count was recorded for 85% to 95% of them. Over 0.08% of the sample comes from the top ten. The material sequenced was CD4+ T cells from PBMCs. These receptors all stem from a human donor in good health.

This chain joins TRBV9 and TRBJ2-4; D not certain. V dropped 4 bases and J dropped 7 bases, with 12 bases sitting between them. This CDR3 contains 13 residues. From germline, CDR1 is SGDLS and CDR2 YYNGEE. The CDR3 spells CASSSDSRNIQYF. CDR3 in DNA: TGTGCCAGCAGCTCCGACTCGAGGAACATTCAGTACTTC.

This clonotype appeared once. The rearrangement joins TRBV5-1 to TRBJ2-1; TRBD2 aligns across 7 bases. There are 15 residues in the CDR3. J gave up 1 base and V 4 bases, and 5 bases lay outside the gene matches. In germline, CDR1 is SGHRS, CDR2 YFSETQ. The CDR3: CASSERGLSYNEQFF. The CDR3 nucleotides read TGCGCCAGCAGCGAGCGGGGTCTATCCTACAATGAGCAGTTCTTC.

The rearrangement links TRBV30 to TRBJ1-2; 10 bases are shared with TRBD1. There are 13 residues in the CDR3. With 8 bases clipped from V and 1 base from J, the junction kept 4 bases outside the gene matches. Germline loops: CDR1 GTSNPN, CDR2 SVGIG (reference sequence). The CDR3 protein is CADRDRGNYGYTF. The CDR3 DNA is TGTGCCGACCGGGACAGGGGTAACTATGGCTACACCTTC.

The rearrangement uses TRBV29-1 and TRBJ1-4; TRBD1 agrees at 7 bases. The junction had 2 bases not matched to a gene; V was cut back by 7 bases and J by 6 bases. Germline CDR1 reads SQVTM; CDR2 reads ANQGSEA. The CDR3 spans 11 residues. CDR3 in DNA: TGCAGCGGGGGGACAGATGAAAAACTGTTTTTT. It encodes CSGGTDEKLFF.

The chain uses TRBV27 and TRBJ1-2, with 9 bases fitting TRBD1. CDR1 is MNHEY and CDR2 is SMNVEV in the germline V gene (reference sequence). This CDR3 has 13 amino acids. Losses at the gene ends were 1 base for V and 6 bases for J; bases not matched to a gene: 0. The CDR3 spells CASSLYRGHGYTF. DNA of the CDR3: TGTGCCAGCAGTTTATACAGGGGGCATGGCTACACCTTC.

This chain connects TRBV29-1 to TRBJ2-7; a weak D match, TRBD2 (6 bases). Germline assignment: CDR1 SQVTM and CDR2 ANQGSEA. The CDR3 loop spans 14 amino acids. V lost 1 base and J 3 bases, leaving 13 bases between the germline ends. CDR3: CSVEGGGGRYEQYF. The CDR3 DNA is TGCAGCGTTGAAGGTGGGGGAGGCCGCTACGAGCAGTACTTC.

The rearrangement uses TRBV20-1 and TRBJ2-7; D unclear. Germline V gene data show CDR1 as DFQATT and CDR2 as SNEGSKA (reference sequence). The CDR3 consists of 14 residues. V lost 1 base to trimming and J lost 6 bases, with 16 bases between them. The CDR3 bases are TGCAGTGCTAGAGGAGAGCTATCCTCGCCCGAGCAGTACTTC. This gives the protein CSARGELSSPEQYF.

The chain uses TRBV3-1 and TRBJ1-1; D gene ambiguous. The germline CDR1 and CDR2 sequences are LGHDT and YNNKEL (reference sequence). The CDR3 is 14 amino acids. V was trimmed by 0 bases and J by 3 bases, leaving 8 bases between them. The CDR3 DNA reads TGTGCCAGCAGCCAAGATGGAGTCTACACTGAAGCTTTCTTT. Protein sequence: CASSQDGVYTEAFF.